The clone carrying this TCR beta chain was observed a few times. This sample stems from a study of blood T cell repertoires in COVID-19. At the level of the study: The United States, Italy and Spain provided the acute and convalescent COVID-19 samples.

Original processing methods: Reference gene primers were amplified, and this amplification served to estimate nucleated cell counts. Generated by immunoSEQ multiplex PCR, the TCRdb table keeps only in-frame clones and is missing some. The D gene and trimming were derived from the DNA, and the V and J assignments and clone size from that table. The data hold about 120,000 clones, with approximately 83% observed a single time. V lost 1 base, J lost 7 bases, and 5 bases stayed unmatched. This CDR3 has 14 residues. Per germline, CDR1 SGHVS and CDR2 FQNEAQ. The chain combines TRBV7-8 with TRBJ1-2, with 8 bases aligning to TRBD1. The source is a man older than 75 with active or convalescent COVID-19. Specimen: peripheral blood. CDR3 sequence reads: CASSLGRQGSGYTF. DNA for the CDR3: TGTGCCAGCAGCTTAGGGAGACAGGGGTCTGGCTACACCTTC.